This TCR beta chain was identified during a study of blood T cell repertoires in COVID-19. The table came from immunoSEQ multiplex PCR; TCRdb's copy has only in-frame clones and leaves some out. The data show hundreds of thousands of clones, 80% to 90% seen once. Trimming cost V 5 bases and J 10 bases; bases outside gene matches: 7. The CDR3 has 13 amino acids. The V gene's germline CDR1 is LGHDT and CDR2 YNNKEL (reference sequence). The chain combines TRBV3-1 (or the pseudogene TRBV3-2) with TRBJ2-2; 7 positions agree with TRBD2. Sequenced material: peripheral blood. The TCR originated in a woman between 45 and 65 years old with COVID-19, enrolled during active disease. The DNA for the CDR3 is TGTGCCAGCAGCTCTCTGGGAGGGGAGGAGCTGTTTTTT. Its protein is CASSSLGGEELFF.